This T cell receptor beta chain was retrieved from a study of OX40 agonist ivuxolimab in advanced cancers. For the study at large: Cohort: 80% to 90% men, mean age about 60, aged roughly 23 to 79.

Blood samples were obtained at baseline, cycle 4 day 1, and cycle 7 day 1. Libraries were prepared by immunoSEQ multiplex PCR; TCRdb keeps only in-frame clonotypes and omits some of them. The sample includes some 96,000 clones, roughly four fifths of them seen just once. This CDR3 has 14 residues. Germline lookup yields CDR1 MRHNA and CDR2 SNTAGT. V was pared by 8 bases and J by 0 bases, with 13 bases between. The receptor's source is an adult with an advanced solid tumor such as melanoma, head and neck, liver or kidney cancer. The starting material was CD4+ or CD8+ T cells sorted from blood, obtained in a trial of the OX40 agonist ivuxolimab. This sequence joins TRBV6-4 and TRBJ1-1; D is undetermined. The CDR3 DNA sequence: TGTGCCAGCCGAGAGGGTGGGGTGAACACTGAAGCTTTCTTT. This encodes CASREGGVNTEAFF.